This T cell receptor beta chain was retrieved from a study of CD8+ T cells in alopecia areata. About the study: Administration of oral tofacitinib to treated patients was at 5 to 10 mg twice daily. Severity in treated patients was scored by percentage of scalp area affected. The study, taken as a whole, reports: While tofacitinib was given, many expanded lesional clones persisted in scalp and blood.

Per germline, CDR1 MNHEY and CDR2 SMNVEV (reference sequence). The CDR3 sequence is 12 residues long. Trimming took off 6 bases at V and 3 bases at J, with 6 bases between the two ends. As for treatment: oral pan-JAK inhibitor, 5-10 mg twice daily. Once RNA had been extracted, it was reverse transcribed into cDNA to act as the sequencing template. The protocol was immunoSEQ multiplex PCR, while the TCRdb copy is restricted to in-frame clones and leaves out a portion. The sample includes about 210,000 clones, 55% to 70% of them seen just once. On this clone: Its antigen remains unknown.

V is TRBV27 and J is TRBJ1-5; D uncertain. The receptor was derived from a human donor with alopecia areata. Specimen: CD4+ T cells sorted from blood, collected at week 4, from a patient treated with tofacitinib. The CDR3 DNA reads TGTGCCAGCAGGGAGGTCAATCAGCCCCAGCATTTT. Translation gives CASREVNQPQHF.